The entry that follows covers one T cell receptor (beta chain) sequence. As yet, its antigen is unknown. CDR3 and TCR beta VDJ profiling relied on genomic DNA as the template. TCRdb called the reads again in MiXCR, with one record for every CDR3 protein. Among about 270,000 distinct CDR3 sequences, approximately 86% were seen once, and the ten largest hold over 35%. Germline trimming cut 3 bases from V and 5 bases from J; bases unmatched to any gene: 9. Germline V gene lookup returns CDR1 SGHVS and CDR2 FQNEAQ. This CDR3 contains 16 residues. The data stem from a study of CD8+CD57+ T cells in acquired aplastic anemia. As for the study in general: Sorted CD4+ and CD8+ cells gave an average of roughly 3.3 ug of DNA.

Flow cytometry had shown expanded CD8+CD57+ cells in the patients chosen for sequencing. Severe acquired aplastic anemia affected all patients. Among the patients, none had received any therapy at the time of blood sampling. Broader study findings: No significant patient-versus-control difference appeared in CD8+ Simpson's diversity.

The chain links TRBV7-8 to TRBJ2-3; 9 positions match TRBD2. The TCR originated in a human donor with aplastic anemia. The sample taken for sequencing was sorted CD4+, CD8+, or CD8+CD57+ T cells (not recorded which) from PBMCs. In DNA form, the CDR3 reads TGTGCCAGCAGCTTGGAGGGAGCGGGAGGCCGAGATACGCAGTATTTT. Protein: CASSLEGAGGRDTQYF.